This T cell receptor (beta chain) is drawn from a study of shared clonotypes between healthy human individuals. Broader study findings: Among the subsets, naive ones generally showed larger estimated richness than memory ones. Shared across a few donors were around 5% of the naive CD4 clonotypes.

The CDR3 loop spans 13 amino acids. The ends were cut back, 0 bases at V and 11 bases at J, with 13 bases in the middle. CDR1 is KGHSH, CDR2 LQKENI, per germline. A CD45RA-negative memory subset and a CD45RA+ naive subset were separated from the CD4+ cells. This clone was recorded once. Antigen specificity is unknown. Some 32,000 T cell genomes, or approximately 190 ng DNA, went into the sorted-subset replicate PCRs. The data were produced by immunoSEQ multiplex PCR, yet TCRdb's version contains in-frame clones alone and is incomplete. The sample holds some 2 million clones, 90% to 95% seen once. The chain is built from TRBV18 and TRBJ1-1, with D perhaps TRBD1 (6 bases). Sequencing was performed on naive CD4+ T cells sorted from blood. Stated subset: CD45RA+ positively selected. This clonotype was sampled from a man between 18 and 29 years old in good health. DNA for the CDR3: TGTGCCAGCTCACCACCCGTTTCGGGGGCGGCTTTCTTT. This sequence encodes CASSPPVSGAAFF.